Shown below are 9 T cell receptor beta chains from a single sample sequenced in a study of shared clonotypes between healthy human individuals. Here immunoSEQ multiplex PCR was the method, and the copy in TCRdb shows in-frame clones only, minus some. The sample contains hundreds of thousands of clones, 90% to 96% of which appear only once. What was sequenced was naive CD4+ T cells sorted from blood. Stated subset: CD45RA+ positively selected. The source is a woman aged 25 to 39 in good health.

The J gene is TRBJ2-7, the V gene TRBV6-1; TRBD1 aligns across 7 bases. The V gene's germline CDR1 is MNHNS and CDR2 SASEGT. CDR3 size: 13 residues. CDR3 sequence: CTTRRDSPYEQYF. The CDR3 coding sequence is TGTACAACCCGTCGGGACAGCCCCTACGAGCAGTACTTC.

CDR3 loop: CASSVFLANYGYTF. The CDR3, as DNA: TGTGCCAGCAGCGTCTTTCTAGCTAACTATGGCTACACCTTC. V is TRBV9 and J is TRBJ1-2; D is unresolved. The germline CDR1 and CDR2 sequences are SGDLS and YYNGEE. The CDR3 length is 14 residues. V lost 2 bases and J 0 bases, leaving 8 bases between the germline ends.

The V gene is TRBV4-1, the J gene TRBJ1-2; the match to TRBD1 covers 7 bases. The ends lost 4 bases at V and 6 bases at J; junction bases unmatched: 11. CDR3 length: 15 amino acids. Germline loops: CDR1 MGHRA, CDR2 YSYEKL. The CDR3 DNA reads as TGCGCCAGCAGCCTCGGCCAAGGGGGCGTTAATGGCTACACCTTC. Its protein is CASSLGQGGVNGYTF.

The chain has TRBV6-5 and TRBJ1-3, with D possibly matching TRBD1 (5 bases). The germline V and J ends were trimmed by 7 bases and 0 bases, with 13 bases remaining between them. Germline V gene sequence: CDR1 MNHEY, CDR2 SVGAGI. The CDR3 is 15 residues long. CDR3: CASTRDSSSGNTIYF. The CDR3 nucleotides read TGTGCCAGCACCCGGGACTCCAGCTCTGGAAACACCATATATTTT.

The CDR3 nucleotides read TGTGCCAGCATCCCTTGGGCCTCTAGCGGGATTACAGATACGCAGTATTTT. Protein: CASIPWASSGITDTQYF. The V call is TRBV28, the J call TRBJ2-3; TRBD2 agrees at 9 bases. The CDR3 is 17 amino acids. J lost 3 bases, V lost 7 bases, and 14 bases had no gene match. Germline V gives CDR1 MDHEN, CDR2 SYDVKM.

The gene calls are TRBV19 and TRBJ2-2, with 9 bases aligning to TRBD1. This CDR3 has 16 residues. Germline V gene lookup returns CDR1 LNHDA and CDR2 SQIVND (reference sequence). V shed 5 bases and J 1 base; nucleotides not matched to a gene: 5. The CDR3, as DNA: TGTGCCAGTAGTGGCAACAGGGGGCAGAACACCGGGGAGCTGTTTTTT. Translated: CASSGNRGQNTGELFF.

This clone was counted a single time. This rearrangement joins TRBV28 to TRBJ1-1; 10 bases line up with TRBD1. The length of the CDR3 is 13 residues. Germline V lookup: CDR1 MDHEN, CDR2 SYDVKM. With V trimmed by 5 bases and J by 6 bases, 3 bases remained unmatched. The CDR3 is CASSTTGGSEAFF. The CDR3 DNA sequence: TGTGCCAGCAGTACGACAGGGGGCTCTGAAGCTTTCTTT.

This chain joins TRBV28 and TRBJ2-7, with 11 bases lining up with TRBD1. V was clipped by 4 bases and J by 4 bases; unmatched bases: 3. Germline lookup yields CDR1 MDHEN and CDR2 SYDVKM. The CDR3 loop spans 14 amino acids. Written as DNA, the CDR3 is TGTGCCAGCAGTTCTGGGACAGGGGGGTACGAGCAGTACTTC. As protein: CASSSGTGGYEQYF.

In regard to this clone: The same CDR3 also results from other DNA sequences found in this sample. The chain joins TRBV19 to TRBJ1-5; D might be TRBD1 (6 bases). The CDR3 runs to 15 residues. In germline, CDR1 is LNHDA, CDR2 SQIVND (reference sequence). With 6 bases removed from V and 4 bases from J, the gap between germline ends came to 16 bases. The CDR3, as DNA: TGTGCCAGTAGCACAGGGACGGGGTTTAATCAGCCCCAGCATTTT. Translation: CASSTGTGFNQPQHF.